These 20 T cell receptor beta chains originate from one sample sequenced in a study of T cells expressing NK-cell markers. From the 5' RACE reads, TCRdb lists one entry per CDR3 protein and no DNA. The sample holds about 460,000 distinct CDR3 sequences. Source material: blood T cells: a sorted CD56 or NKG2C T cell subset, CD4+ or CD8+ T cells, or bulk PBMC T cells (not recorded which). The receptor source for this set is a woman between 45 and 65 years old in good health.

This chain's CDR3 is CASSFRGLGYTF. The chain employs TRBV28 and TRBJ1-2; TCRdb outputs TRBD1, but without DNA this stays unchecked. CDR3 length: 12 residues. From germline, CDR1 is MDHEN and CDR2 SYDVKM.

The CDR3 is CASSPGLAGRSSYEQYF. This chain links TRBV5-1 with TRBJ2-7; TCRdb outputs TRBD2, but without DNA this stays unchecked. Germline lookup yields CDR1 SGHRS and CDR2 YFSETQ. The CDR3 covers 17 residues.

V gene TRBV27 combines with J gene TRBJ1-1; with no DNA, the TCRdb D assignment of TRBD1 cannot be verified. The germline V gene has CDR1 MNHEY and CDR2 SMNVEV (reference sequence). This CDR3 is built from 15 residues. The CDR3 region is CASSFNRGFDTEAFF.

The rearrangement joins TRBV20-1 to TRBJ1-2; TCRdb indicates TRBD1, and absent DNA this call remains unverified. Germline V lookup: CDR1 DFQATT, CDR2 SNEGSKA (reference sequence). The CDR3 extends over 15 amino acids. The CDR3: CSARDGGQITYGYTF.

J is TRBJ1-2 and V is TRBV20-1. CDR3 size: 13 residues. The germline V gene has CDR1 DFQATT and CDR2 SNEGSKA (reference sequence). CDR3 region: CSARERTLYGYTF.

V is TRBV12-3 or TRBV12-4 and J is TRBJ2-7; no DNA is available, so the TRBD1 call from TCRdb remains unchecked. The CDR3 covers 14 residues. CDR3 in amino acids: CASSFGGSSHEQYF.

The chain employs TRBV10-3 and TRBJ2-7; absent DNA, TCRdb's TRBD2 call cannot be checked. The germline V gene has CDR1 ENHRY and CDR2 SYGVKD. CDR3 length equals 15 residues. CDR3 sequence: CAISDRTSGRDEQYF.

The rearrangement uses TRBV12-3 or TRBV12-4 and TRBJ1-1; TCRdb designates TRBD1, a call that cannot be tested without DNA. CDR3 length equals 16 residues. CDR3 sequence reads: CASSSGQGASRTEAFF.

The rearrangement joins TRBV7-9 to TRBJ2-1; the D call of TRBD2 rests on TCRdb alone, since no DNA is present to check it. The CDR3 loop spans 11 amino acids. Germline values: CDR1 SEHNR, CDR2 FQNEAQ (reference sequence). CDR3 loop: CASSLGDSQFF. The full variable domain, in which reference TRBV7-9 and TRBJ2-1 provide the parts outside the CDR3, is DTGVSQNPRHKITKRGQNVTFRCDPISEHNRLYWYRQTLGQGPEFLTYFQNEAQLEKSRLLSDRFSAERPKGSFSTLEIQRTEQGDSAMYLCASSLGDSQFFGPGTRLTVL.

V is TRBV5-1 and J is TRBJ2-3; lacking DNA, the TRBD2 call made by TCRdb goes unchecked. The germline V gene encodes CDR1 SGHRS and CDR2 YFSETQ. CDR3 size: 15 residues. The CDR3 spells CASSPPGGNTDTQYF.

The chain employs TRBV6-5 and TRBJ2-1; no DNA is available, so the TRBD2 call from TCRdb remains unchecked. The germline V gene encodes CDR1 MNHEY and CDR2 SVGAGI. There are 15 residues in the CDR3. CDR3 loop: CASSVTSTSWNEQFF.

The chain combines TRBV24-1 with TRBJ1-2. Looked up from germline, CDR1 is KGHDR and CDR2 is SFDVKD. The CDR3 sequence is 13 residues long. The CDR3 sequence is CATSDPDNYGYTF.

The chain combines TRBV20-1 with TRBJ2-3; TCRdb designates TRBD1, a call that cannot be tested without DNA. Germline CDR1 is DFQATT and CDR2 is SNEGSKA (reference sequence). This CDR3 has 16 amino acids. The CDR3 region is CSARDWSDSPDDTQYF.

The chain combines TRBV10-3 with TRBJ2-1; lacking DNA, the TRBD2 call made by TCRdb goes unchecked. Germline V gene lookup returns CDR1 ENHRY and CDR2 SYGVKD. The CDR3 totals 14 residues. This chain's CDR3 is CAISLLAGYNEQFF.

V is TRBV5-4 and J is TRBJ2-1. From germline, CDR1 is SGHNT and CDR2 YYREEE (reference sequence). CDR3 length: 13 residues. The CDR3 protein is CASSDKHGNEQFF.

The rearrangement links TRBV29-1 to TRBJ2-3; the D call of TRBD1 rests on TCRdb alone, since no DNA is present to check it. CDR1 and CDR2 (germline): SQVTM, ANQGSEA. This CDR3 has 13 residues. CDR3: CSVATGPTDTQYF.

The J gene is TRBJ2-5, the V gene TRBV2; there is no DNA to check the TCRdb D call of TRBD1. Germline CDR1 reads SNHLY; CDR2 reads FYNNEI. This CDR3 is 15 amino acids long. The CDR3 reads CASSEGTGQGTVQYF. The full variable domain, rest sourced from reference TRBV2 and TRBJ2-5, is EPEVTQTPSHQVTQMGQEVILRCVPISNHLYFYWYRQILGQKVEFLVSFYNNEISEKSEIFDDQFSVERPDGSNFTLKIRSTKLEDSAMYFCASSEGTGQGTVQYFGPGTRLLVL.

CDR3 sequence: CASSERSNSGELFF. V and J are TRBV6-1 and TRBJ2-2. Germline V lookup: CDR1 MNHNS, CDR2 SASEGT. The CDR3 consists of 14 residues.

V and J are TRBV20-1 and TRBJ2-1; without DNA, the TCRdb call of TRBD2 cannot be checked. The CDR3 totals 14 residues. From germline, CDR1 is DFQATT and CDR2 SNEGSKA (reference sequence). The CDR3 region is CSARVPASINEQFF.

This chain joins TRBV7-9 and TRBJ2-1. Germline CDR1 SEHNR, CDR2 FQNEAQ (reference sequence). The CDR3 length is 13 residues. The CDR3 loop reads CAIHVIRGNEQFF.